Detailed here is one T cell receptor beta chain. Its antigen is currently unknown. Primers used in a second PCR of about 7 to 12 cycles were a sample-barcoded 5' primer and a J-beta primer mix. Any given sample supplied a minimum of 2.5 million CDR3-containing paired-end reads. One entry per CDR3 protein results from TCRdb running MiXCR on the 5' RACE reads. The sample contains 1.8 million or so distinct CDR3 sequences, about two fifths of which appear only once. The sample originates from a study of blood T cells in healthy people across ages. The CDR3 spans 16 residues. Germline V gives CDR1 MNHEY, CDR2 SMNVEV (reference sequence). The J segment lost 6 bases and the V segment lost 4 bases, leaving 10 bases of the junction unmatched. Study outcomes and limitations: Considered underestimates were the diversity estimates obtained from one million T cells.

This sequence joins TRBV27 and TRBJ1-2; TRBD1 matches 11 bases. The clonotype was recovered from a human donor in good health. Sequencing was done on a sample of blood. CDR3 DNA sequence: TGTGCCAGCAGTTCCCCAACCGGGACAGGGGGTCATGGCTACACCTTC. As protein: CASSSPTGTGGHGYTF.